This T cell receptor (beta chain) was sequenced during a study of OX40 agonist ivuxolimab in advanced cancers. Looking at the study overall: Of the patients, three showed partial responses, one with hepatocellular carcinoma and two with cutaneous melanoma. Study-wide points: The antigens recognized by the expanded peripheral T cells, that is their antigen specificity, were not determined.

This clone is large within its sample. No antigen is known for it. Libraries were prepared by immunoSEQ multiplex PCR; TCRdb keeps only in-frame clonotypes and omits some of them. The data show 45,000 or so clones, approximately 86% seen once. This TCR was recovered from an adult with an advanced solid tumor such as melanoma, head and neck, liver or kidney cancer. The material sequenced was CD4+ or CD8+ T cells sorted from blood, taken in a trial of the OX40 agonist ivuxolimab.

DNA for the CDR3: TGTGCCAGCAGTTTATGGGCTAGCGGGAGCACAGATACGCAGTATTTT. This gives the protein CASSLWASGSTDTQYF. This chain links TRBV27 with TRBJ2-3, with 8 positions matching TRBD2. CDR3 length equals 16 residues. Trimming at V came to 1 base and at J to 0 bases, leaving 3 bases not matched to a gene. CDR1 MNHEY and CDR2 SMNVEV come from the germline V gene (reference sequence).